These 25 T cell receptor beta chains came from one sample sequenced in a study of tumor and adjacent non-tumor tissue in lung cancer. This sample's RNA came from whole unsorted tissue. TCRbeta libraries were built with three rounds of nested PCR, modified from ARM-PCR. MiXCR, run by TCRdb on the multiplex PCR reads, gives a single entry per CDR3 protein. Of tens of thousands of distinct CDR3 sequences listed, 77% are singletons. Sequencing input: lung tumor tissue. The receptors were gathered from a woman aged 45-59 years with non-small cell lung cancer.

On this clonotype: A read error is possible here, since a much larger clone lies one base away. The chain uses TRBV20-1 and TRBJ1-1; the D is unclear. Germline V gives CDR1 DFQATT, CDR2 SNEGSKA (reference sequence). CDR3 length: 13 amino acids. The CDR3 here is CRATSRGNTEAFF. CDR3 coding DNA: TGCAGAGCTACCTCTCGGGGGAACACTGAAGCTTTCTTT.

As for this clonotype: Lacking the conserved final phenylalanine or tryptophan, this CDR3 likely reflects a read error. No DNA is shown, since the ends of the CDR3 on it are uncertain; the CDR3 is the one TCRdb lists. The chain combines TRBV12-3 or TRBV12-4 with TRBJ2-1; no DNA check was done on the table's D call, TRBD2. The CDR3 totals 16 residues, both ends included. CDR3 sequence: CASGPGDASSYNEQFL.

The CDR3 protein is CASSQEGDPEQFF. The CDR3 DNA is TGCGCCAGCAGCCAGGAGGGGGACCCTGAGCAGTTCTTC. The gene calls are TRBV4-1 and TRBJ2-1; D may correspond to TRBD1 or TRBD2 (6 bases each). Germline lookup yields CDR1 MGHRA and CDR2 YSYEKL. The CDR3 runs 13 residues. V was pared by 3 bases and J by 9 bases, with 12 bases between.

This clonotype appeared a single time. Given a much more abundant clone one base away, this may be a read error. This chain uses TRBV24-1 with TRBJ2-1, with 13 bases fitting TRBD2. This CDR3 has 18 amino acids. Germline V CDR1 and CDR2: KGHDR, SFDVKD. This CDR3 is CTTSDRFRTSGSNNEQFF. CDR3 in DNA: TGTACCACCAGTGATCGCTTTAGGACTAGCGGGAGTAACAATGAGCAGTTCTTC.

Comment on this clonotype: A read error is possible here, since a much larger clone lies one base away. CDR3 nucleotides: TGTGCCAGCAGTCGGGATAGCATTCAGCCCCAGCATTTT. Protein product: CASSRDSIQPQHF. This chain uses TRBV7-9 with TRBJ1-5; no firm D call. CDR3 length: 13 residues. Germline CDR1 and CDR2: SEHNR and FQNEAQ (reference sequence).

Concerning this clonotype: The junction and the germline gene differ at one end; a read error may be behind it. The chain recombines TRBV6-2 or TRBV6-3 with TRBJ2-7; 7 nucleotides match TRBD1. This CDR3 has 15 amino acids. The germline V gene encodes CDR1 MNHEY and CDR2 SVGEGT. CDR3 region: CTSSYYRDSSYEQYF. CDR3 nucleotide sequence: TGTACCAGCAGTTACTATCGGGACAGCTCCTACGAGCAGTACTTC.

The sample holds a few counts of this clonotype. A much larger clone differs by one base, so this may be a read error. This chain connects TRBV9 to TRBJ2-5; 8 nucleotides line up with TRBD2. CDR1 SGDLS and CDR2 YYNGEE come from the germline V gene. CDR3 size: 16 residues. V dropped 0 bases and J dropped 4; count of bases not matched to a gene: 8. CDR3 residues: CASSVEETSELETQYF. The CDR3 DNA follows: TGTGCCAGCAGCGTAGAGGAGACTAGCGAGCTAGAGACCCAGTACTTC.

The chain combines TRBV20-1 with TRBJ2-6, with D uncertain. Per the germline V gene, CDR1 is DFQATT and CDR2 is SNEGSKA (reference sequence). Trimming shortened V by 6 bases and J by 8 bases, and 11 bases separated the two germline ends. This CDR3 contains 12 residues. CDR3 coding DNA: TGCAGTGCCACTCTGGGGACCAACGTCCTGACTTTC. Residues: CSATLGTNVLTF.

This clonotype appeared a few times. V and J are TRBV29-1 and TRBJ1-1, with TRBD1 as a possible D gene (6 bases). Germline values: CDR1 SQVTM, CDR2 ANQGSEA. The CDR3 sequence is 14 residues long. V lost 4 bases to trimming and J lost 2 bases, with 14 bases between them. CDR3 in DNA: TGCAGCGTTGGGTGGGGGCAGGATAACACTGAAGCTTTCTTT. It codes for CSVGWGQDNTEAFF.

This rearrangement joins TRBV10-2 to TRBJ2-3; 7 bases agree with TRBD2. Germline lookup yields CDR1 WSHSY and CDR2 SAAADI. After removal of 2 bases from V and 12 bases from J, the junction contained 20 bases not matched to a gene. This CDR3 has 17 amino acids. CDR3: CASSEQPVRGSTDTQYF. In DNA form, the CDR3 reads TGCGCCAGCAGTGAGCAGCCAGTGCGGGGGAGCACAGACACACAGTATTTT.

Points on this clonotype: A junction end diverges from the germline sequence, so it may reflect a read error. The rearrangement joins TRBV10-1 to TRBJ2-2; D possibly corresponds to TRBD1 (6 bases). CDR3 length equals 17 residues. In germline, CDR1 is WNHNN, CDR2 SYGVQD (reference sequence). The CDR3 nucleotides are TGCACCAGCAGTGATACCTGGTACAGGGTGGGCACCGGGGAGCTGTTTTTT. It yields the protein CTSSDTWYRVGTGELFF.

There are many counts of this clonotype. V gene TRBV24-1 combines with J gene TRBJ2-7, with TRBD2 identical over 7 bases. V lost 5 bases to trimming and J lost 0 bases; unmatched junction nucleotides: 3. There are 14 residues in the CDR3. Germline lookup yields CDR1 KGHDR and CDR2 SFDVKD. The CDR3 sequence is CATSAGTNSYEQYF. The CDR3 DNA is TGTGCCACCAGTGCCGGGACTAACTCCTACGAGCAGTACTTC.

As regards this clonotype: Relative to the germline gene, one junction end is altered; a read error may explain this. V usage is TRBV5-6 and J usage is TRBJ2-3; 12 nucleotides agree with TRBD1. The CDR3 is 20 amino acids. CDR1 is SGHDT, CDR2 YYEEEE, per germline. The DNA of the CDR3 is TGTACCAGCAGTTTGGAGCGGGGACAGGGGGCTTATTCCCCCACAGATACGAAGTATTTT. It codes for CTSSLERGQGAYSPTDTKYF.

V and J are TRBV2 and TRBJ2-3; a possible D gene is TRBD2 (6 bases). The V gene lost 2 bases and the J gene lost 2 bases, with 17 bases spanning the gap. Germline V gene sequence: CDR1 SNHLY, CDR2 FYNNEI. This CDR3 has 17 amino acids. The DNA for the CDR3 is TGTGCCAGCAGTGAAACCCGAGAGGAGCGGGTCACAGATACGCAGTATTTT. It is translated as CASSETREERVTDTQYF.

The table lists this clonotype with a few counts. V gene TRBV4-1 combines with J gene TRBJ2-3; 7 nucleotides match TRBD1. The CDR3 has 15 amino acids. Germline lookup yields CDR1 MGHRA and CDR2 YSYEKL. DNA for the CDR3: TGCATCAGCAGCCAAGACAGGGTTAGCACAGATACGCAGTATTTT. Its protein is CISSQDRVSTDTQYF.

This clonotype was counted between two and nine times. The CDR3 coding sequence is TGTGCCAGTAGGCCCCCACGGGGGGCGAACACCGGGGAGCTGTTTTTT. Its translation is CASRPPRGANTGELFF. V usage is TRBV12-3 or TRBV12-4 and J usage is TRBJ2-2, with 7 bases lining up with TRBD2. The CDR3 has 16 amino acids. The V segment lost 9 bases and the J segment 0 bases; nucleotides outside the gene matches: 10.

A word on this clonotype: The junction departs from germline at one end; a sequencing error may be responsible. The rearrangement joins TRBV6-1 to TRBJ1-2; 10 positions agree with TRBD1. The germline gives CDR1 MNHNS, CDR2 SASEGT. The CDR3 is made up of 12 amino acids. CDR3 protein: CASSGTGDAYTF. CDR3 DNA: TGTGCCAGTAGTGGGACAGGGGATGCCTACACCTTC.

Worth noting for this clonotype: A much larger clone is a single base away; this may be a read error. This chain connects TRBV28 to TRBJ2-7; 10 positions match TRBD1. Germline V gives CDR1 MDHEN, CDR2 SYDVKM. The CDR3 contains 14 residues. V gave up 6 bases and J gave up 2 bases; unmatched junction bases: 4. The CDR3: CASRPTGGPYEQYF. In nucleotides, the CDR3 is TGTGCCAGCAGACCGACAGGGGGCCCCTACGAGCAGTACTTC.

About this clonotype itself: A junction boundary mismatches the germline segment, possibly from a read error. The CDR3 DNA reads as TGTGCCGGCAGCTTCGGGACTAGTCAGTGGGAGAAGTACTTC. It encodes CAGSFGTSQWEKYF. The chain recombines TRBV11-2 with TRBJ2-7; TRBD2 matches 8 bases. This CDR3 is built from 14 residues. Germline loops: CDR1 SGHAT, CDR2 FQNNGV.

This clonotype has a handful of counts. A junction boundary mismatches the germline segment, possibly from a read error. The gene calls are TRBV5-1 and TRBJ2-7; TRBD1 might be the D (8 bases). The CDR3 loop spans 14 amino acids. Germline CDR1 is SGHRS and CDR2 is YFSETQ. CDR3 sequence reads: CTSSIQGGPYEQYF. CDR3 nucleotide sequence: TGCACCAGCAGCATACAGGGGGGGCCCTACGAGCAGTACTTC.

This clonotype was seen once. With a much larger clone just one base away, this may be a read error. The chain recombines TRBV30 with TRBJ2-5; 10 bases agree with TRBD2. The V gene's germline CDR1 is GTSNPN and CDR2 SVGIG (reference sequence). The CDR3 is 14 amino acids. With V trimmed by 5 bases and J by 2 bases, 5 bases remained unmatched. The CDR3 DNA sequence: TGTGCCTGGGGAGCGGGAGGGTCTCAAGAGACCCAGTACTTC. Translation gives CAWGAGGSQETQYF.

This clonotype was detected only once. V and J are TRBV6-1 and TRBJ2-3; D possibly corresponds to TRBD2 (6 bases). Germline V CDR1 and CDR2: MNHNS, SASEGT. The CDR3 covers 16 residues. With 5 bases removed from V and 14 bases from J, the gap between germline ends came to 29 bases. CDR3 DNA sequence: TGTGCCAGCAGTTCAGCTCCGGGACTGGGAGCAGATACACTGTATTTT. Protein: CASSSAPGLGADTLYF.

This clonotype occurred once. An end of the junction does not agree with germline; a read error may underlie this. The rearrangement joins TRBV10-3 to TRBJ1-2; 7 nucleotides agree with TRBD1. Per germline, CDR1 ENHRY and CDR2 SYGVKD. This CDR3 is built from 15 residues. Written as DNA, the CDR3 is TGTGCCTTCAGCGAGGGAACGGACAGGTTGTATGGCTACACCTTC. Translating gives CAFSEGTDRLYGYTF.

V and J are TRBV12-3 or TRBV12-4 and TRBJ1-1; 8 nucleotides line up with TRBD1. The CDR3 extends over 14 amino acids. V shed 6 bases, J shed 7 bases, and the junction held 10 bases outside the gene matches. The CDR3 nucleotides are TGTGCCAGCAGATACAGGGGGATTGACATTGAAGCTTTCTTT. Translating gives CASRYRGIDIEAFF.

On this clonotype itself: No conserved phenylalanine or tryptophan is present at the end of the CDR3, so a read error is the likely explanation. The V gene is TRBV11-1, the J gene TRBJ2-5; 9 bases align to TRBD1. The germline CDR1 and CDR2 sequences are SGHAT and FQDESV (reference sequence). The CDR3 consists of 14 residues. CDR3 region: CASSPGQGVESQYL. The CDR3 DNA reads TGTGCCAGCAGCCCGGGACAGGGCGTTGAGAGCCAGTACTTA.